This entry describes one TCR beta chain. Trimming shortened V by 6 bases and J by 5 bases, and 12 bases separated the two germline ends. This CDR3 is built from 13 residues. Germline CDR1 SGHRS, CDR2 YFSETQ. Together with a sample-barcoded 5' primer, a J-beta primer mix was included in a second PCR lasting about 7 to 11 cycles. The template-switch adaptor was a 5' adaptor with 12 random nucleotides. It tagged each cDNA molecule. TCRdb ran MiXCR on the 5' RACE reads and lists one entry per CDR3 protein. The data contain around 1,700,000 distinct CDR3 sequences, under 30% of them singletons. The record originates from a study of blood T cells in healthy people across ages. At least 7 million PBMCs were isolated per sample. The amount of total RNA extracted per sample was at least 5.5 micrograms.

The chain uses TRBV5-1 and TRBJ2-1; a weak D match, TRBD2 (6 bases). The sequence was obtained from a woman in her twenties or thirties in good health. The sequenced sample consisted of blood. The CDR3 reads CASMVTRNNEQFF. The CDR3 coding sequence is TGCGCCAGCATGGTGACTAGGAACAATGAGCAGTTCTTC.